This T cell receptor (beta chain) was profiled in a study of cytomegalovirus exposure and HLA in healthy donors. Study context: Around 190 million T cells yielded roughly 100 million unique TCR beta sequences, as an earlier analysis found. Study outcomes and limitations: Researchers catalogued around 150 TCR beta chains as cytomegalovirus-associated. Reported performance of the classifier showed diagnosis of cytomegalovirus status with high specificity and sensitivity. Presence/absence analyses assumed roughly uniform sequencing depth across donors.

The CDR3 is 15 amino acids. V was cut by 1 base and J by 8 bases, with 15 bases left in between. The V gene's germline CDR1 is SGHTA and CDR2 FQGNSA. Concerning this clone itself: Its antigen is not identified.

The PCR employed 60 Vbeta primers together with 13 Jbeta primers. Here immunoSEQ multiplex PCR was the method, and the copy in TCRdb shows in-frame clones only, minus some. The sample lists fewer than 80,000 clones; 70% to 80% were seen once. The source of this sequence is a man younger than 35 in good health and CMV-seronegative. Input material: PBMCs. The V and J genes are TRBV7-2 and TRBJ2-1; D might be TRBD2 (5 bases). CDR3 amino acids: CASSLEDSRWHEQFF. CDR3 sequence (DNA): TGTGCCAGCAGCTTAGAGGACTCTCGGTGGCATGAGCAGTTCTTC.